The 25 T cell receptor beta chains below come from one sample, sequenced in a study of blood T cell repertoires in COVID-19. Only in-frame clones appear in the TCRdb table, and some are missing; sequencing was by immunoSEQ multiplex PCR. The table lists 200,000 to 300,000 clones, about 86% of them singletons, with just under 2% in the top ten. Sequencing input: peripheral blood. The receptors come from a man aged 30-40 years with active or convalescent COVID-19.

This clone was seen more than once but under ten times. The V gene is TRBV2, the J gene TRBJ2-1, with D hard to call. Germline V lookup: CDR1 SNHLY, CDR2 FYNNEI. The CDR3 contains 15 residues. Between the trimmed V and J ends, which lost 3 bases and 5 bases, there was a span of 14 bases. The CDR3 is CASSENSPINNEQFF. CDR3 sequence (DNA): TGTGCCAGCAGTGAGAACTCCCCTATTAACAATGAGCAGTTCTTC.

The rearrangement uses TRBV19 and TRBJ2-7, with TRBD1 as a possible D gene (6 bases). Trimming cost V 6 bases and J 1 base, with 13 bases left between them. The germline CDR1 and CDR2 sequences are LNHDA and SQIVND (reference sequence). This CDR3 spans 14 amino acids. The CDR3 loop reads CASRVSGDSYEQYF. The CDR3 bases are TGTGCCAGTAGGGTCTCAGGGGATTCCTACGAGCAGTACTTC.

The chain couples TRBV30 to TRBJ1-5; D uncertain. Trimming shortened V by 3 bases and J by 0 bases, and 9 bases separated the two germline ends. The length of the CDR3 is 14 residues. Germline lookup yields CDR1 GTSNPN and CDR2 SVGIG (reference sequence). The CDR3: CAWSALNSNQPQHF. Written as DNA, the CDR3 is TGTGCCTGGAGCGCACTTAATAGCAATCAGCCCCAGCATTTT.

V is TRBV25-1 and J is TRBJ1-2, with D possibly being TRBD1 (5 bases). This CDR3 contains 13 residues. Germline CDR1 and CDR2: MGHDK and SYGVNS. V shed 1 base and J shed 7 bases, with 10 bases lying between them. CDR3 protein: CASSEFRGVGYTF. CDR3 nucleotide sequence: TGTGCCAGCAGTGAATTTCGGGGGGTTGGCTACACCTTC.

V and J are TRBV7-6 and TRBJ1-3; 7 nucleotides line up with TRBD1. V shed 4 bases and J 3 bases; nucleotides not matched to a gene: 9. Germline CDR1 reads SGHVS; CDR2 reads FNYEAQ. The CDR3 runs 16 residues. The CDR3 reads CASSSRGQRDGNTIYF. The CDR3 DNA follows: TGTGCCAGCAGCTCGCGGGGACAGAGAGATGGAAACACCATATATTTT.

The chain links TRBV9 to TRBJ1-1, with 8 bases that match TRBD1. CDR1 is SGDLS and CDR2 is YYNGEE in the germline V gene. CDR3 size: 17 residues. J gave up 4 bases and V 0 bases, and 11 bases lay outside the gene matches. The CDR3 DNA is TGTGCCAGCAGCGTAGTAGACAGGGGAGAGGCTGGCACTGAAGCTTTCTTT. Translation gives CASSVVDRGEAGTEAFF.

The chain has TRBV9 and TRBJ1-2; 8 bases are shared with TRBD1. CDR1 and CDR2 from the germline V gene are SGDLS and YYNGEE. Germline trimming cut 4 bases from V and 8 bases from J; bases unmatched to any gene: 19. This CDR3 contains 17 residues. The CDR3 nucleotides read TGTGCCAGCAGCCCCTTACGGCAGGGGGCCCATCTAGGAGGCTACACCTTC. This encodes CASSPLRQGAHLGGYTF.

The chain employs TRBV27 and TRBJ1-5; D gene unclear. V lost 5 bases and J 2 bases, leaving 16 bases between the germline ends. Germline CDR1 and CDR2: MNHEY and SMNVEV (reference sequence). This CDR3 region has 16 residues. The CDR3 DNA sequence: TGTGCCAGCAGTCCAACGGCGGGATTGGGCAATCAGCCCCAGCATTTT. It translates to CASSPTAGLGNQPQHF.

The rearrangement links TRBV4-1 to TRBJ2-7, with D possibly TRBD2 on 6 matching bases. The germline gives CDR1 MGHRA, CDR2 YSYEKL. The CDR3 runs 14 residues. V gave up 0 bases and J gave up 13 bases, with 19 bases separating them. CDR3 region: CASSQDWGGASQYF. CDR3 DNA: TGCGCCAGCAGCCAAGATTGGGGCGGGGCGAGCCAATACTTC.

The V and J genes are TRBV7-8 and TRBJ2-1, with D perhaps matching TRBD1 (8 bases). The germline V and J ends were trimmed by 3 bases and 7 bases, with 25 bases remaining between them. The CDR3 runs 18 residues. Germline lookup yields CDR1 SGHVS and CDR2 FQNEAQ. The CDR3 sequence: CASSFSPLTGGVRNEQFF. The CDR3 nucleotides read TGTGCCAGCAGCTTTAGCCCACTTACAGGGGGGGTCCGGAATGAGCAGTTCTTC.

The chain employs TRBV7-9 and TRBJ1-2; D gene unclear. V lost 4 bases to trimming and J lost 8 bases, with 14 bases between them. The CDR3 is 13 residues long. Germline CDR1 SEHNR, CDR2 FQNEAQ (reference sequence). The CDR3 reads CASSSGVSGGYTF. CDR3 nucleotides: TGTGCCAGCAGCTCCGGGGTTAGCGGGGGCTACACCTTC.

The J gene is TRBJ2-7, the V gene TRBV5-5; no reliable D call. Trimming took off 2 bases at V and 3 bases at J, with 9 bases between the two ends. The CDR3 totals 13 residues. Per germline, CDR1 SGHKS and CDR2 YYEKEE (reference sequence). CDR3 loop: CASSFGPNYEQYF. In DNA, the CDR3 is TGTGCCAGCAGCTTTGGGCCGAACTACGAGCAGTACTTC.

The chain joins TRBV7-9 to TRBJ1-5, with a possible D match to TRBD1 (5 bases). V was shortened by 5 bases and J by 1 base, with 15 bases between the two germline ends. Germline V lookup: CDR1 SEHNR, CDR2 FQNEAQ (reference sequence). The CDR3 consists of 16 residues. CDR3 bases: TGTGCCAGCAGCCCCGCCCGTGGGGCGAGCAATCAGCCCCAGCATTTT. This encodes CASSPARGASNQPQHF. Looking up the rest from reference TRBV7-9 and TRBJ1-5 gives the full variable domain: DTGVSQNPRHKITKRGQNVTFRCDPISEHNRLYWYRQTLGQGPEFLTYFQNEAQLEKSRLLSDRFSAERPKGSFSTLEIQRTEQGDSAMYLCASSPARGASNQPQHFGDGTRLSIL.

This clone was seen just once. This sequence joins TRBV7-9 and TRBJ1-1, with a weak D call TRBD1 (6 bases). Trimming shortened V by 3 bases and J by 8 bases, and 13 bases separated the two germline ends. Germline CDR1 reads SEHNR; CDR2 reads FQNEAQ (reference sequence). There are 13 residues in the CDR3. CDR3 in DNA: TGTGCCAGCAGCTTTGGGACAACAAACGAAGCTTTCTTT. It translates to CASSFGTTNEAFF.

This clone was detected only a few times. The chain employs TRBV6-5 and TRBJ1-3, with TRBD1 matching 8 bases. The CDR3 covers 15 residues. CDR1 and CDR2 (germline): MNHEY, SVGAGI. V lost 6 bases and J lost 2; bases outside the gene matches: 6. This chain's CDR3 is CASRSGGNAGNTIYF. The CDR3 DNA reads TGTGCCAGCAGATCAGGGGGCAACGCTGGAAACACCATATATTTT.

The J gene is TRBJ1-4, the V gene TRBV5-4, with D perhaps matching TRBD1 (6 bases). The CDR3 consists of 17 residues. Trimming took off 4 bases at V and 7 bases at J, with 23 bases between the two ends. Germline assignment: CDR1 SGHNT and CDR2 YYREEE (reference sequence). For the CDR3, the DNA is TGTGCCAGCAGCCTCAATGGTGGGGGACACTACGTTGAAAAACTGTTTTTT. Amino acids: CASSLNGGGHYVEKLFF.

This chain links TRBV7-2 with TRBJ2-3, with 8 bases identical to TRBD2. Trimming at V came to 5 bases and at J to 2 bases, leaving 9 bases not matched to a gene. The germline gives CDR1 SGHTA, CDR2 FQGNSA. The CDR3 contains 16 residues. CDR3 region: CASSTIAGPYTDTQYF. CDR3 bases: TGTGCCAGCAGCACCATAGCGGGGCCCTACACAGATACGCAGTATTTT.

V is TRBV7-9 and J is TRBJ2-1; TRBD1 aligns across 7 bases. V shed 5 bases, J shed 3 bases, and the junction held 7 bases outside the gene matches. This CDR3 contains 15 residues. Per the germline V gene, CDR1 is SEHNR and CDR2 is FQNEAQ (reference sequence). The CDR3 protein is CASSPPGQYYNEQFF. CDR3 nucleotides: TGTGCCAGCAGCCCGCCGGGACAGTACTACAATGAGCAGTTCTTC.

The chain has TRBV7-9 and TRBJ2-7, with 11 bases that match TRBD2. V trimming: 5 bases; J trimming: 2 bases; junction bases outside the gene matches: 17. This CDR3 contains 19 residues. Germline-derived CDR1 and CDR2 are SEHNR and FQNEAQ (reference sequence). This CDR3 reads CASSPRVSGLADKAYEQYF. In nucleotides, the CDR3 is TGTGCCAGCAGCCCACGGGTCTCGGGACTAGCGGATAAAGCCTACGAGCAGTACTTC.

The chain employs TRBV18 and TRBJ2-3, with 14 bases matching TRBD2. This CDR3 spans 17 amino acids. Germline CDR1 reads KGHSH; CDR2 reads LQKENI. Trimming cost V 6 bases and J 0 bases; bases outside gene matches: 5. CDR3 sequence: CASSGLAGGPSTDTQYF. CDR3 nucleotides: TGTGCCAGCTCCGGACTAGCGGGGGGCCCTAGCACAGATACGCAGTATTTT.

The chain employs TRBV19 and TRBJ1-1, with 10 bases fitting TRBD1. The CDR3 loop spans 17 amino acids. Germline CDR1 LNHDA, CDR2 SQIVND (reference sequence). Trimming at V came to 4 bases and at J to 1 base, leaving 9 bases not matched to a gene. The CDR3 is CASSTRTGGLWNTEAFF. The CDR3 DNA follows: TGTGCCAGTAGTACCCGGACAGGGGGGCTCTGGAACACTGAAGCTTTCTTT.

The rearrangement uses TRBV15 and TRBJ2-1; weak D call: TRBD2 (5 bases). CDR3 size: 18 residues. Germline lookup yields CDR1 LNHNV and CDR2 YYDKDF (reference sequence). V dropped 5 bases and J dropped 0 bases, with 20 bases sitting between them. In DNA form, the CDR3 reads TGTGCCACCAGCCCCCTAGGGAGACGAGGAAGCTCCTACAATGAGCAGTTCTTC. It yields the protein CATSPLGRRGSSYNEQFF.

The V gene is TRBV9, the J gene TRBJ1-4; D remains ambiguous. The germline V gene encodes CDR1 SGDLS and CDR2 YYNGEE. The V gene lost 0 bases and the J gene lost 6 bases, with 12 bases spanning the gap. This CDR3 region has 15 residues. The CDR3 bases are TGTGCCAGCAGCGTAGATTGGGCATGGGATGAAAAACTGTTTTTT. It yields the protein CASSVDWAWDEKLFF.

This CDR3 is CASSEEWTGRGAGELFF. The DNA of the CDR3 is TGTGCCAGCAGTGAAGAGTGGACAGGGAGGGGCGCCGGGGAGCTGTTTTTT. The chain employs TRBV6-1 and TRBJ2-2, with D perhaps TRBD1 (8 bases). Germline V gene data show CDR1 as MNHNS and CDR2 as SASEGT. The length of the CDR3 is 17 residues. V lost 1 base, J lost 6 bases, and 18 bases lay in between.

This clone was seen more than once but under ten times. The J gene is TRBJ2-7, the V gene TRBV3-1 (or the pseudogene TRBV3-2); D perhaps matches TRBD2 (7 bases). CDR1 is LGHDT and CDR2 is YNNKEL in the germline V gene (reference sequence). V lost 4 bases, J lost 3 bases, and 13 bases lay in between. This CDR3 has 14 amino acids. CDR3 DNA: TGTGCCAGCAGCCCCTGGGGGGGGCTCTACGAGCAGTACTTC. Translating gives CASSPWGGLYEQYF.